The 21 T cell receptor beta chains below come from one sample, sequenced in a study of shared T cell receptors in the human thymus. TCRdb's copy holds only in-frame clones and misses some; the assay was immunoSEQ multiplex PCR. Among just under 550,000 clones listed, roughly 74% were seen once. These data also featured in a second study, about human thymus T cells.

Input material: thymocytes. These receptors came from a boy less than two years old with a congenital heart defect.

There are a few counts of this clone. J is TRBJ1-1 and V is TRBV6-1; no definite D call. The germline V gene encodes CDR1 MNHNS and CDR2 SASEGT. The CDR3 loop spans 18 amino acids. The V gene lost 3 bases and the J gene lost 1 base, with 21 bases spanning the gap. CDR3 sequence reads: CASSEEEGPSHWNTEAFF. CDR3 nucleotide sequence: TGTGCCAGCAGTGAGGAGGAGGGCCCTTCCCATTGGAACACTGAAGCTTTCTTT.

The rearrangement uses TRBV12-5 and TRBJ1-1, with a tentative D call TRBD1 (5 bases). The germline V gene encodes CDR1 LGHNT and CDR2 FRNRAP. This CDR3 region has 18 residues. Trimming removed 2 bases from V and 4 bases from J, with 23 bases in between. CDR3 amino acids: CASGLNKQGAGRPTEAFF. In DNA, the CDR3 is TGTGCTAGTGGTTTGAACAAGCAAGGGGCCGGGAGGCCCACTGAAGCTTTCTTT.

This clone was detected once. The gene calls are TRBV15 and TRBJ2-5; 13 bases fit TRBD2. V was pared by 5 bases and J by 2 bases, with 11 bases of the junction left unmatched. This CDR3 is built from 18 residues. CDR1 and CDR2 from the germline V gene are LNHNV and YYDKDF (reference sequence). Here the CDR3 DNA reads TGTGCCACCAGCCGCTTTGGACTAGCGGGAGAGACGCAAGAGACCCAGTACTTC. Translation gives CATSRFGLAGETQETQYF.

The chain combines TRBV7-6 with TRBJ2-7, with 10 nucleotides matching TRBD1. Germline assignment: CDR1 SGHVS and CDR2 FNYEAQ. Trimming at V came to 5 bases and at J to 3 bases, leaving 10 bases not matched to a gene. The CDR3 runs 16 residues. Here the CDR3 reads CASSLRTGGVSYEQYF. The CDR3 DNA is TGTGCCAGCAGCCTCCGGACAGGGGGTGTTAGCTACGAGCAGTACTTC.

The V gene is TRBV4-2, the J gene TRBJ2-3; 10 positions match TRBD2. With 4 bases clipped from V and 2 bases from J, the junction kept 9 bases outside the gene matches. CDR3 length: 17 amino acids. In germline, CDR1 is LGHNA, CDR2 YNFKEQ. The CDR3 spells CASSPLTAGGPTDTQYF. CDR3 coding DNA: TGTGCCAGCAGCCCCCTTACAGCGGGAGGGCCCACAGATACGCAGTATTTT.

CDR3: CASSREAIGETQYF. The CDR3 DNA follows: TGTGCCAGCAGCCGAGAGGCGATAGGAGAGACCCAGTACTTC. The rearrangement links TRBV7-3 to TRBJ2-5, with D hard to call. The CDR3 length is 14 residues. V was cut by 5 bases and J by 4 bases, with 14 bases left in between. Per germline, CDR1 SGHTA and CDR2 FQGTGA.

The chain joins TRBV6-5 to TRBJ1-4; D gene ambiguous. The CDR3 has 15 residues. Trimming pared 7 bases from V and 1 base from J, leaving 13 bases between. Germline-derived CDR1 and CDR2 are MNHEY and SVGAGI. The CDR3 protein is CASKPEVLTNEKLFF. In nucleotides, the CDR3 is TGTGCCAGCAAGCCGGAGGTTCTAACTAATGAAAAACTGTTTTTT.

This clone showed up just once. The chain is built from TRBV10-3 and TRBJ2-2; 11 bases agree with TRBD1. V was pared by 6 bases and J by 2 bases, with 2 bases of the junction left unmatched. The CDR3 sequence is 15 residues long. Looked up from germline, CDR1 is ENHRY and CDR2 is SYGVKD. The CDR3 nucleotides are TGTGCCATCAGGGGACAGGGGGAAAACACCGGGGAGCTGTTTTTT. Its translation: CAIRGQGENTGELFF.

CDR3: CASSPDSTNYGYTF. The CDR3 DNA follows: TGTGCCAGCAGTCCCGACAGCACTAACTATGGCTACACCTTC. The chain is built from TRBV6-5 and TRBJ1-2, with D possibly being TRBD1 (5 bases). The CDR3 is 14 residues long. The V gene lost 5 bases and the J gene lost 0 bases, with 10 bases spanning the gap. Germline V gene sequence: CDR1 MNHEY, CDR2 SVGAGI.

V usage is TRBV28 and J usage is TRBJ1-2; D gene unclear. CDR1 and CDR2 from the germline V gene are MDHEN and SYDVKM. V gave up 6 bases and J gave up 8 bases, with 19 bases separating them. This CDR3 has 14 residues. Here the CDR3 reads CASSPKPGAWGYTF. The CDR3 region has the DNA TGTGCCAGCAGCCCAAAGCCGGGAGCTTGGGGCTACACCTTC.

This clone has a handful of counts. This chain uses TRBV19 with TRBJ2-1; D is perhaps TRBD2 (6 bases). The V and J ends lost 8 bases and 2 bases respectively, with 10 bases between them. Per the germline V gene, CDR1 is LNHDA and CDR2 is SQIVND (reference sequence). This CDR3 region has 13 residues. The CDR3 protein is CASGGITYNEQFF. CDR3 sequence (DNA): TGTGCCAGTGGGGGGATCACCTACAATGAGCAGTTCTTC.

The count of this clone is one. CDR3 sequence: CASSYPTQQGSEAFF. The CDR3 nucleotides read TGTGCCAGCAGTTACCCCACTCAACAGGGATCTGAAGCTTTCTTT. The chain combines TRBV6-5 with TRBJ1-1; D is possibly TRBD1 (6 bases). The CDR3 length is 15 residues. V was cut by 2 bases and J by 6 bases, with 16 bases left in between. Per the germline V gene, CDR1 is MNHEY and CDR2 is SVGAGI.

The sample holds a few counts of this clone. The gene calls are TRBV10-3 and TRBJ2-7; 7 bases are shared with TRBD2. This CDR3 has 16 residues. CDR1 is ENHRY and CDR2 is SYGVKD in the germline V gene. V gave up 0 bases and J gave up 2 bases; unmatched junction bases: 7. The DNA of the CDR3 is TGTGCCATCAGTGAGTCGAGGGAGGGTCGAACCTACGAGCAGTACTTC. It yields the protein CAISESREGRTYEQYF.

In DNA, the CDR3 is TGTGCCAGCAGCGGCCCCCTCCCGACTAGCACAGATACGCAGTATTTT. Its translation is CASSGPLPTSTDTQYF. The J gene is TRBJ2-3, the V gene TRBV27, with unresolved D. The ends were cut back, 6 bases at V and 0 bases at J, with 16 bases in the middle. The CDR3 has 16 residues. CDR1 MNHEY and CDR2 SMNVEV come from the germline V gene (reference sequence).

This clone was seen a handful of times. This chain uses TRBV15 with TRBJ2-7, with 7 bases that match TRBD1. V lost 4 bases and J lost 3; bases outside the gene matches: 6. From germline, CDR1 is LNHNV and CDR2 YYDKDF (reference sequence). The CDR3 runs to 14 residues. Here the CDR3 reads CATSKGAQDYEQYF. Here the CDR3 DNA reads TGTGCCACCAGCAAGGGGGCGCAGGACTACGAGCAGTACTTC.

In its sample, this clone was seen a few times. V is TRBV27 and J is TRBJ2-5, with 7 nucleotides matching TRBD2. V dropped 5 bases and J dropped 10; count of bases not matched to a gene: 13. Per germline, CDR1 MNHEY and CDR2 SMNVEV (reference sequence). This CDR3 contains 14 residues. CDR3 sequence reads: CASSPPGTWEGQYF. The CDR3 DNA is TGTGCCAGCAGTCCCCCGGGAACCTGGGAGGGCCAGTACTTC.

There are a few counts of this clone. The J gene is TRBJ2-7, the V gene TRBV27; tentative D call: TRBD2 (5 bases). The germline CDR1 and CDR2 sequences are MNHEY and SMNVEV (reference sequence). The CDR3 runs 13 residues. V was cut by 5 bases and J by 6 bases, with 14 bases left in between. CDR3 sequence: CASSAALGTEQYF. The CDR3, as DNA: TGTGCCAGCAGTGCCGCACTAGGAACCGAGCAGTACTTC.

CDR3 in amino acids: CASSSRGYNEQFF. The CDR3, as DNA: TGTGCCAGTAGTTCCAGGGGTTACAATGAGCAGTTCTTC. The V and J genes are TRBV19 and TRBJ2-1; tentative D call: TRBD1 (6 bases). This CDR3 region has 13 residues. CDR1 is LNHDA and CDR2 is SQIVND in the germline V gene (reference sequence). Deletions cut 5 bases from V and 4 bases from J, with 9 bases between.

The chain employs TRBV15 and TRBJ1-5; D gene ambiguous. The germline V and J ends were trimmed by 0 bases and 5 bases, with 5 bases remaining between them. Germline loops: CDR1 LNHNV, CDR2 YYDKDF (reference sequence). The CDR3 spans 13 residues. The CDR3 loop is CATSRDPYQPQHF. CDR3 DNA sequence: TGTGCCACCAGCAGAGATCCGTATCAGCCCCAGCATTTT.

The chain recombines TRBV14 with TRBJ2-7, with 7 bases matching TRBD2. This CDR3 is built from 16 residues. The V segment lost 0 bases and the J segment 0 bases; nucleotides outside the gene matches: 5. The germline CDR1 and CDR2 sequences are SGHDN and FVKESK. In nucleotides, the CDR3 is TGTGCCAGCAGCCAAGATGGAAAGCGGGACTCCTACGAGCAGTACTTC. This codes for CASSQDGKRDSYEQYF.

The rearrangement uses TRBV7-9 and TRBJ2-7, with D possibly matching TRBD1 (5 bases). Trimming stripped 1 base from V and 6 bases from J, with 13 bases between. CDR1 is SEHNR, CDR2 FQNEAQ, per germline (reference sequence). The CDR3 extends over 14 amino acids. The CDR3, as DNA: TGTGCCAGCAGCTTAGGTATCAGGGCGAGCGAGCAGTACTTC. The encoded protein is CASSLGIRASEQYF.